This TCR beta chain came from a study of OX40 agonist ivuxolimab in advanced cancers. The CDR3 loop spans 15 amino acids. V lost 5 bases to trimming and J lost 1 base, with 14 bases between them. Germline V gene data show CDR1 as LGHNA and CDR2 as YNFKEQ. Repertoires were generated with immunoSEQ multiplex PCR, while TCRdb's copy carries only in-frame clones and drops some. This sample has under 85,000 clones; about 89% occur once, and the top ten carry 0.76%. The specimen was CD4+ or CD8+ T cells sorted from blood, collected in a trial of the OX40 agonist ivuxolimab. The source is an adult with an advanced solid tumor such as melanoma, head and neck, liver or kidney cancer. The chain couples TRBV4-2 to TRBJ2-5; no definite D call. Written as DNA, the CDR3 is TGTGCCAGCAGCTTTGGGCAAGCGCCCCAAGAGACCCAGTACTTC. Amino acids: CASSFGQAPQETQYF.